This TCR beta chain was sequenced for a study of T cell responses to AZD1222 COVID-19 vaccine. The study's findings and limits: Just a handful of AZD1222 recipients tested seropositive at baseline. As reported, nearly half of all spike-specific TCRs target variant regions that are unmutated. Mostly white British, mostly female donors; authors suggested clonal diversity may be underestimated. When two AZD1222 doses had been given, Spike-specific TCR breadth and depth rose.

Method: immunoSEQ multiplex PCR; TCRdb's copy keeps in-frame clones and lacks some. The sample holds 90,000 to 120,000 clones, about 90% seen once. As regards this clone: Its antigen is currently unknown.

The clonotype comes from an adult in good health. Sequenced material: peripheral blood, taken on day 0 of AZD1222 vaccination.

CDR3 nucleotide sequence: TGTGCCAGCGGGAACAGCGCAGATACGCAGTATTTT. Its protein product is CASGNSADTQYF. This chain uses TRBV6-5 with TRBJ2-3; D remains unclear. The V gene lost 8 bases and the J gene lost 4 bases, with 10 bases spanning the gap. The CDR3 runs 12 residues. Germline CDR1 MNHEY, CDR2 SVGAGI.